This T cell receptor beta chain was profiled in a study of Graves' ophthalmopathy and Graves' hyperthyroidism. This clonotype was observed many times. Its cognate antigen is unknown. Study observations and caveats: A 13-signature model separated ophthalmopathy from stable hyperthyroidism, reaching around 89% sensitivity and roughly 84% specificity cross-validated.

The study excluded patients with other autoimmune diseases, uncontrolled infections, pregnancy or lactation. CDR3 regions of TCR beta were amplified from RNA transcripts. Investigators did first-round RT-PCR with HTBI primers, then second-round multiplex PCR. From the multiplex PCR reads, TCRdb called clonotypes with MiXCR, one entry per CDR3 protein. The sample carries 650,000 to 900,000 distinct CDR3 sequences, around 40% recorded once. The sequence came from an adult man with Graves' ophthalmopathy. The sample was peripheral blood.

The CDR3 loop reads CSASGADPYEQYF. CDR3 in DNA: TGCAGCGCGTCAGGGGCCGACCCCTACGAGCAGTACTTC. The chain links TRBV29-1 to TRBJ2-7, with D perhaps TRBD1 (6 bases). The CDR3 extends over 13 amino acids. Germline V gives CDR1 SQVTM, CDR2 ANQGSEA. Between the trimmed V and J ends, which lost 7 bases and 2 bases, there was a span of 15 bases.